This T cell receptor beta chain stems from a study of radiotherapy plus CTLA-4 blockade in lung cancer. The study's findings and limits: Interferon-beta, together with early blood T cell clone dynamics, reportedly best predicted response. Researchers report tumor-derived TCR clones expanding in blood after radiotherapy plus ipilimumab.

With 2 bases clipped from V and 0 bases from J, the junction kept 7 bases outside the gene matches. This CDR3 spans 17 amino acids. From germline, CDR1 is SGHTA and CDR2 FQGNSA. Note on this clone: Its target is unknown.

Ipilimumab-mediated CTLA-4 blockade plus focal radiation was given to patients having chemo-refractory metastatic non-small-cell lung cancer. This table comes from immunoSEQ multiplex PCR, and its TCRdb copy is limited to in-frame clones, with some not included. The sample contains approximately 60,000 clones, roughly 79% of which appear only once. The material sequenced was peripheral blood, taken from a patient treated with radiotherapy plus ipilimumab. The rearrangement joins TRBV7-2 to TRBJ1-5, with TRBD1 matching over 7 bases. This clonotype originated in a human donor with non-small cell lung cancer whose response to radiotherapy plus ipilimumab could not be evaluated. The CDR3 DNA reads TGTGCCAGCAGCTTAACCGACAGGGCCCCTAGCAATCAGCCCCAGCATTTT. It translates to CASSLTDRAPSNQPQHF.